One and the same sample provided the 15 T cell receptor beta chains below, sequenced in a study of beta chain features in type 1 diabetes. Findings and caveats of the study: Within each of all four CD4+ subsets, Type 1 diabetes patients had TCRB CDR3s that were moderately but significantly shorter.

Sequenced material consisted of expressed TCRB transcripts (all of the isolated RNA was reverse transcribed). TCRdb's table, derived via immunoSEQ multiplex PCR, lists solely in-frame clones and lacks some. The sample lists 250,000 to 350,000 clones, over 11% occurring once. These receptors have no identified antigens. Sequenced material: naive CD4+ T cells from blood. The receptor source for this set is a man aged 25 to 45 with type 1 diabetes.

The table lists this clone with a few counts. The CDR3 sequence is CASSQDFAGRGEKLFF. The CDR3 bases are TGTGCCAGCAGCCAAGATTTTGCAGGCAGGGGGGAAAAACTGTTTTTT. The chain carries TRBV4-2 and TRBJ1-4, with 7 nucleotides matching TRBD1. The CDR3 sequence is 16 residues long. Per germline, CDR1 LGHNA and CDR2 YNFKEQ. The trim removed 0 bases at V and 8 bases at J, leaving 9 bases unmatched.

The V and J genes are TRBV5-1 and TRBJ1-5; D unresolved. CDR3 size: 15 residues. Germline V gene lookup returns CDR1 SGHRS and CDR2 YFSETQ. The V and J ends lost 0 bases and 0 bases respectively, with 7 bases between them. The CDR3 spells CASSLGLYSNQPQHF. The CDR3 nucleotides are TGCGCCAGCAGCTTGGGCCTCTATAGCAATCAGCCCCAGCATTTT.

The CDR3 nucleotides are TGTGCCAGCAGTTTACAGAACACCGGGGAGCTGTTTTTT. It yields the protein CASSLQNTGELFF. The chain joins TRBV2 to TRBJ2-2; D remains unclear. The CDR3 loop spans 13 amino acids. Trimming took 5 bases from V and 1 from J, leaving 5 bases between them. Germline values: CDR1 SNHLY, CDR2 FYNNEI.

V is TRBV2 and J is TRBJ1-4; D gene ambiguous. The CDR3 spans 14 residues. Germline V gene lookup returns CDR1 SNHLY and CDR2 FYNNEI. Trimming stripped 2 bases from V and 7 bases from J, with 11 bases between. For the CDR3, the DNA is TGTGCCAGCAGTGAACGTTCCCGGGGTGAAAAACTGTTTTTT. This sequence encodes CASSERSRGEKLFF.

The chain is built from TRBV28 and TRBJ2-1, with TRBD2 matching over 11 bases. The germline V gene encodes CDR1 MDHEN and CDR2 SYDVKM. This CDR3 contains 15 residues. V lost 8 bases, J lost 9 bases, and 12 bases stayed unmatched. CDR3 sequence reads: CASGGIAGGPREQFF. As DNA, the CDR3 is TGTGCCAGCGGGGGAATAGCGGGAGGGCCGCGTGAGCAGTTCTTC.

The gene calls are TRBV4-1 and TRBJ2-6; D possibly corresponds to TRBD2 (6 bases). CDR3 length equals 16 residues. Trimming left V 2 bases short and J 4 bases short, with 12 bases between. Germline CDR1 MGHRA, CDR2 YSYEKL. DNA of the CDR3: TGCGCCAGCAGCCAACTTTACGGGGGAGGGGCCAACGTCCTGACTTTC. This codes for CASSQLYGGGANVLTF.

The chain carries TRBV2 and TRBJ2-1; TRBD1 matches at 10 bases. This CDR3 has 13 residues. The junction had 4 bases not matched to a gene; V was cut back by 8 bases and J by 6 bases. Germline V lookup: CDR1 SNHLY, CDR2 FYNNEI. CDR3 sequence reads: CASGGQGVNEQFF. CDR3 coding DNA: TGTGCCAGCGGAGGACAGGGGGTCAATGAGCAGTTCTTC.

The V and J genes are TRBV19 and TRBJ2-6; 8 bases match TRBD1. V shed 1 base and J 0 bases; nucleotides not matched to a gene: 8. The CDR3 is 19 residues long. CDR1 is LNHDA and CDR2 is SQIVND in the germline V gene (reference sequence). The chain's CDR3 is CASSIGAGGAGSGANVLTF. In DNA form, the CDR3 reads TGTGCCAGTAGTATAGGTGCAGGGGGCGCCGGCTCTGGGGCCAACGTCCTGACTTTC. Full variable domain (remainder filled in from reference TRBV19 and TRBJ2-6): DGGITQSPKYLFRKEGQNVTLSCEQNLNHDAMYWYRQDPGQGLRLIYYSQIVNDFQKGDIAEGYSVSREKKESFPLTVTSAQKNPTAFYLCASSIGAGGAGSGANVLTFGAGSRLTVL.

This chain connects TRBV27 to TRBJ2-6; D is uncertain. The germline V gene encodes CDR1 MNHEY and CDR2 SMNVEV (reference sequence). The CDR3 length is 14 residues. Trimming stripped 6 bases from V and 0 bases from J, with 6 bases between. The DNA for the CDR3 is TGTGCCAGCAGCGAGTACTCTGGGGCCAACGTCCTGACTTTC. Translation: CASSEYSGANVLTF. Based on the CDR3 plus reference TRBV27 and TRBJ2-6, the full variable domain is EAQVTQNPRYLITVTGKKLTVTCSQNMNHEYMSWYRQDPGLGLRQIYYSMNVEVTDKGDVPEGYKVSRKEKRNFPLILESPSPNQTSLYFCASSEYSGANVLTFGAGSRLTVL.

This chain joins TRBV28 and TRBJ2-5; 8 bases map to TRBD1. Per germline, CDR1 MDHEN and CDR2 SYDVKM. Germline trimming cut 8 bases from V and 5 bases from J; bases unmatched to any gene: 13. The CDR3 contains 15 residues. The CDR3 bases are TGTGCCAGCCTCGACGAGGACAGGGCCCGCGAGACCCAGTACTTC. The encoded protein is CASLDEDRARETQYF.

This clone was counted a few times. This sequence joins TRBV9 and TRBJ1-1; D unclear. The CDR3 consists of 14 residues. Trimming shortened V by 3 bases and J by 3 bases, and 12 bases separated the two germline ends. Germline loops: CDR1 SGDLS, CDR2 YYNGEE. As DNA, the CDR3 is TGTGCCAGCAGCGGGGCAGCCTCAGACACTGAAGCTTTCTTT. This sequence encodes CASSGAASDTEAFF.

This clone has more than one count but fewer than ten. CDR3 sequence (DNA): TGCGCCAGCAGCCGAGACACACTAGCGGGAGTGGGAAACACCGGGGAGCTGTTTTTT. It specifies CASSRDTLAGVGNTGELFF. The chain joins TRBV4-3 to TRBJ2-2, with TRBD2 matching 11 bases. CDR1 is LGHNA, CDR2 YSLEER, per germline. The CDR3 is 19 amino acids. Germline trimming cut 4 bases from V and 2 bases from J; bases unmatched to any gene: 12.

This clone was observed a handful of times. The V call is TRBV5-1, the J call TRBJ2-7; 9 positions match TRBD1. Trimming cost V 7 bases and J 6 bases; bases outside gene matches: 8. The CDR3 has 13 amino acids. CDR1 and CDR2 from the germline V gene are SGHRS and YFSETQ. This CDR3 is CASGRDRVSEQYF. The CDR3 nucleotides read TGCGCCAGCGGAAGGGACAGGGTGAGCGAGCAGTACTTC.

This chain joins TRBV28 and TRBJ2-6, with D maybe TRBD2 (5 bases). This CDR3 region has 16 residues. The V and J ends lost 8 bases and 2 bases respectively, with 16 bases between them. Germline values: CDR1 MDHEN, CDR2 SYDVKM. The CDR3 nucleotides are TGTGCCAGCGGAGGCGGCCTCCTTACTGGGGCCAACGTCCTGACTTTC. Residues: CASGGGLLTGANVLTF.

The rearrangement uses TRBV2 and TRBJ2-3, with a weak D call TRBD2 (6 bases). The V and J ends lost 7 bases and 3 bases respectively, with 11 bases between them. Germline assignment: CDR1 SNHLY and CDR2 FYNNEI. This CDR3 region has 13 residues. The CDR3 protein is CASTSRETDTQYF. In DNA form, the CDR3 reads TGTGCCAGCACGTCTCGGGAGACAGATACGCAGTATTTT.